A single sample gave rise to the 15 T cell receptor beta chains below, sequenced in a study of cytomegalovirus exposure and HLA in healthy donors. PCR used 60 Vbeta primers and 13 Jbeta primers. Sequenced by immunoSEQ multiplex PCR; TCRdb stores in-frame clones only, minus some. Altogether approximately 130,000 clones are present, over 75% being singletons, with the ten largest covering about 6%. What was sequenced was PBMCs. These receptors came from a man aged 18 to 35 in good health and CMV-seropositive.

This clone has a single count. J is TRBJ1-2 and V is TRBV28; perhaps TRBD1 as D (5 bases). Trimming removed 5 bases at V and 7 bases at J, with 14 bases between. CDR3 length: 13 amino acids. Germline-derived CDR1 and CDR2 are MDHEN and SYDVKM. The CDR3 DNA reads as TGTGCCAGCAGTAACGACGGGGGGTCTGGCTACACCTTC. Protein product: CASSNDGGSGYTF.

Here the CDR3 reads CASALGLAHNEQFF. CDR3 sequence (DNA): TGTGCCAGTGCCCTGGGACTAGCTCACAATGAGCAGTTCTTC. The gene calls are TRBV19 and TRBJ2-1, with TRBD2 matching over 9 bases. CDR3 length: 14 amino acids. J gave up 5 bases and V 8 bases, and 7 bases lay outside the gene matches. Per the germline V gene, CDR1 is LNHDA and CDR2 is SQIVND (reference sequence).

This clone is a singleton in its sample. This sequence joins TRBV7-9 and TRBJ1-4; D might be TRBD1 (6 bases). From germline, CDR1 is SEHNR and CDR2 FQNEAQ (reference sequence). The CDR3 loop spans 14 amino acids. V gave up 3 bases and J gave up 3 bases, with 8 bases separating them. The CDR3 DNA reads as TGTGCCAGCAGCTTGACAGGAGCTAATGAAAAACTGTTTTTT. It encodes CASSLTGANEKLFF.

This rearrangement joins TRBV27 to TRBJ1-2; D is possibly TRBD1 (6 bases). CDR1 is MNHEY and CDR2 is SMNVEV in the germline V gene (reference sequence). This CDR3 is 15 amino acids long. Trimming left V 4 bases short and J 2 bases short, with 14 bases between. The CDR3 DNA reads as TGTGCCAGCAGTTCGGCGGACAGACCCAACTATGGCTACACCTTC. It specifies CASSSADRPNYGYTF.

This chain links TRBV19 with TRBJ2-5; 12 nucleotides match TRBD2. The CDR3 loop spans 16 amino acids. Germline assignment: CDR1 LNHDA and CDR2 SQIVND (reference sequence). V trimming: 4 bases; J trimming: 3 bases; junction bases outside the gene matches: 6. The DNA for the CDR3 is TGTGCCAGTAGTAACCTAGCGGGAGGGATTAAAGAGACCCAGTACTTC. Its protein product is CASSNLAGGIKETQYF.

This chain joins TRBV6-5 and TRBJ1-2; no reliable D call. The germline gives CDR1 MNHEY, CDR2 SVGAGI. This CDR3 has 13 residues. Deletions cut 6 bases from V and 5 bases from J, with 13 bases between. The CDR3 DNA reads TGTGCCAGCAGCCTAAATACAGATTATGGCTACACCTTC. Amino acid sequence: CASSLNTDYGYTF.

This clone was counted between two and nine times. The CDR3 sequence is CASSRGTGKEQYF. The CDR3 region has the DNA TGCGCCAGCAGCCGTGGGACAGGGAAAGAGCAGTACTTC. J is TRBJ2-7 and V is TRBV5-1; 9 bases align to TRBD1. Germline-derived CDR1 and CDR2 are SGHRS and YFSETQ. With V trimmed by 4 bases and J by 7 bases, 6 bases remained unmatched. This CDR3 spans 13 amino acids.

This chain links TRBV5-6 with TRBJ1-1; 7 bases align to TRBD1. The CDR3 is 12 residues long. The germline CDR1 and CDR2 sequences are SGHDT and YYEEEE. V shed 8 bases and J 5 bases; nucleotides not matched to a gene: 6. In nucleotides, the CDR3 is TGTGCCAGTTTCACAGGGGAGACTGAAGCTTTCTTT. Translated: CASFTGETEAFF.

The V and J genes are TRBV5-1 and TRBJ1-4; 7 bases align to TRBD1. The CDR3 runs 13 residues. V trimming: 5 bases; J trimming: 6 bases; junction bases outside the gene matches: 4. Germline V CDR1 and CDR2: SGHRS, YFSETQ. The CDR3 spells CASRPGTDEKLFF. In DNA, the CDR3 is TGCGCCAGCAGACCCGGGACAGATGAAAAACTGTTTTTT.

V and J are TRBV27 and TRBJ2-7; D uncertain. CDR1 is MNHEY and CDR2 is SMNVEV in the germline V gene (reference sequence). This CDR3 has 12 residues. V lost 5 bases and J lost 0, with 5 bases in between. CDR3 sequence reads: CASSDFSYEQYF. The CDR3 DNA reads TGTGCCAGCAGTGACTTCTCCTACGAGCAGTACTTC.

This chain's CDR3 is CASSSGGVWYEQFF. The CDR3 DNA reads TGTGCCAGCAGCTCGGGGGGGGTTTGGTATGAGCAGTTCTTC. The chain carries TRBV5-6 and TRBJ2-1; 8 positions match TRBD2. The V gene end was trimmed by 3 bases and the J gene end by 8 bases; junction bases not matched to a gene: 7. Germline lookup yields CDR1 SGHDT and CDR2 YYEEEE. This CDR3 region has 14 residues.

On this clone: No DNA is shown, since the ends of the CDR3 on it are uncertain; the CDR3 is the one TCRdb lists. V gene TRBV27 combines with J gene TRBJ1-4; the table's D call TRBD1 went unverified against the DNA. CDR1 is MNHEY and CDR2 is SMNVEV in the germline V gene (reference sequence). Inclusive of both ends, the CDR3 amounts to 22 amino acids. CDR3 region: CASSSSWTGGFRPGWTNEKLFF.

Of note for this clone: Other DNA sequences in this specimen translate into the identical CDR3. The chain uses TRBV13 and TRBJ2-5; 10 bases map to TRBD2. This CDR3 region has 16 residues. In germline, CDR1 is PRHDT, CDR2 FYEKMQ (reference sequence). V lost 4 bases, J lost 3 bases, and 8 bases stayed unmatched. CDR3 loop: CASSSSPSGGEETQYF. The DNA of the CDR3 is TGTGCCAGCAGCTCTTCCCCAAGCGGGGGGGAAGAGACCCAGTACTTC.

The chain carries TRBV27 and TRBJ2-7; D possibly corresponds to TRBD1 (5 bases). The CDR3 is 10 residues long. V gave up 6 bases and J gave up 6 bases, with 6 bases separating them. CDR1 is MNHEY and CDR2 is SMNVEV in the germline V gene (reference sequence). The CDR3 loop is CASRGREQYF. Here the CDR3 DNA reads TGTGCCAGCAGGGGGCGCGAGCAGTACTTC.

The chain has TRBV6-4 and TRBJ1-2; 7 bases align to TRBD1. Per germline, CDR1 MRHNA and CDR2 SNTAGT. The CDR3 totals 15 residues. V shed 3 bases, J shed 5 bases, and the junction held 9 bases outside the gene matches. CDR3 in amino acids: CASSERTGGWYGYTF. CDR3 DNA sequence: TGTGCCAGCAGTGAGAGGACAGGCGGTTGGTATGGCTACACCTTC.